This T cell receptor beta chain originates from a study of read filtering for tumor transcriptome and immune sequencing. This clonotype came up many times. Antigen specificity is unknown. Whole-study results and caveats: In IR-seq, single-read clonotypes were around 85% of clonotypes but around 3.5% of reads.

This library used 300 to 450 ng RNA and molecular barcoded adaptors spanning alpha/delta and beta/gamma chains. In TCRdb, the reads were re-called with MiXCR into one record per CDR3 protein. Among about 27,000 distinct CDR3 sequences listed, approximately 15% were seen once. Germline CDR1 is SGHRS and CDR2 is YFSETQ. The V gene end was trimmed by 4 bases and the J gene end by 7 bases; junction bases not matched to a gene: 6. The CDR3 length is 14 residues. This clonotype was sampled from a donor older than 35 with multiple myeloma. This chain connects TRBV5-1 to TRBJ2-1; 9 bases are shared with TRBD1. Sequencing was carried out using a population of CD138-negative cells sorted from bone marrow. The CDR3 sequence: CASSPGTGMNEQFF. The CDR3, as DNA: TGCGCCAGCAGCCCCGGGACAGGGATGAATGAGCAGTTCTTC.